The present entry profiles one TCR beta chain with its context. Authors' analysis steps: Cell counts per sample came from amplifying reference gene primers. Only in-frame clones appear in the TCRdb table, and some are missing; sequencing was by immunoSEQ multiplex PCR. That table gives V, J and clone size, and the DNA gave D and trimming. The sample records 95,000 to 150,000 clones, 85% to 90% being singletons. The V and J ends lost 8 bases and 0 bases respectively, with 8 bases between them. Germline V gene sequence: CDR1 SGHAT, CDR2 FQNNGV. CDR3 length: 13 amino acids. The sample belongs to a study of blood T cell repertoires in COVID-19. About the study: COVID-19 samples collected from the United States, Italy and Spain covered acute and convalescent phases. The cDNA or gDNA used as material had been derived from T cells, B-cell-depleted T cells, or PBMCs.

The TCR sequence derives from a man in his sixties with acute or convalescent COVID-19. Specimen: peripheral blood. The chain combines TRBV11-2 with TRBJ1-5; D call uncertain. The CDR3 spells CASGLASNQPQHF. The DNA of the CDR3 is TGTGCCAGCGGCCTGGCTAGCAATCAGCCCCAGCATTTT. Complete variable domain (other parts from reference TRBV11-2 and TRBJ1-5): EAGVAQSPRYKIIEKRQSVAFWCNPISGHATLYWYQQILGQGPKLLIQFQNNGVVDDSQLPKDRFSAERLKGVDSTLKIQPAKLEDSAVYLCASGLASNQPQHFGDGTRLSIL.